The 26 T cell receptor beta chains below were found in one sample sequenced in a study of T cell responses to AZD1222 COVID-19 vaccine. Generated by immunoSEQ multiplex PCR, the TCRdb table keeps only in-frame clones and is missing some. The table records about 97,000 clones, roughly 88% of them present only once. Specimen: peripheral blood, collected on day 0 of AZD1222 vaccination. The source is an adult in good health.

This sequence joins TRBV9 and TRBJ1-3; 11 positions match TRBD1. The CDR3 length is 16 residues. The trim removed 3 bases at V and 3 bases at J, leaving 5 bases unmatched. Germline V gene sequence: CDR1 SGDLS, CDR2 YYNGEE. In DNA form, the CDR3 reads TGTGCCAGCAGCGCGCTGGACAGGGGGCTTGGAAACACCATATATTTT. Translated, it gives CASSALDRGLGNTIYF.

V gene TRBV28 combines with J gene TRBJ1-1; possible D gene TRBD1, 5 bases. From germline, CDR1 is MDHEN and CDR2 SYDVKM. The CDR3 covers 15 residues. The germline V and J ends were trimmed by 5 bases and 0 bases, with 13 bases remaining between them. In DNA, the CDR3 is TGTGCCAGCAGTCCACGGGGGAATTTGAACACTGAAGCTTTCTTT. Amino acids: CASSPRGNLNTEAFF.

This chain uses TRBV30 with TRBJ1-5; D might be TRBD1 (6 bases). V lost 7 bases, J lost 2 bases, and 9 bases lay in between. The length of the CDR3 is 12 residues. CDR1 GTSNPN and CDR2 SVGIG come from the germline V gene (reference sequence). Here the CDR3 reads CAYRQGNQPQHF. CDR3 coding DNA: TGTGCCTATAGACAGGGCAATCAGCCCCAGCATTTT.

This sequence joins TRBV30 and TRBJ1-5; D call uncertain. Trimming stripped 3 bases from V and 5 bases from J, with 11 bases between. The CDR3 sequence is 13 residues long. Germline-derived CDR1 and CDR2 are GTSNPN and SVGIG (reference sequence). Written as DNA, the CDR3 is TGTGCCTGGAGCGGACGGGTCGATCAGCCCCAGCATTTT. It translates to CAWSGRVDQPQHF.

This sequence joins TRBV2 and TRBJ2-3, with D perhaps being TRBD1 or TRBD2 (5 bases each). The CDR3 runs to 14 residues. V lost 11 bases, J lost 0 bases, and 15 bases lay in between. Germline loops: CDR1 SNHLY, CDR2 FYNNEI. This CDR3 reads CAWGGLLSTDTQYF. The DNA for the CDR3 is TGTGCCTGGGGCGGGCTTCTCAGCACAGATACGCAGTATTTT.

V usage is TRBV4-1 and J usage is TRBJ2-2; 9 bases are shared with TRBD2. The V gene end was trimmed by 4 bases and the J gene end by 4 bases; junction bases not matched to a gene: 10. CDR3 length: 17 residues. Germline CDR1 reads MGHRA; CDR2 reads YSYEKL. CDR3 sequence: CASSLLGLAGFTGELFF. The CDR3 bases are TGCGCCAGCAGCCTCCTCGGGCTAGCGGGGTTCACCGGGGAGCTGTTTTTT.

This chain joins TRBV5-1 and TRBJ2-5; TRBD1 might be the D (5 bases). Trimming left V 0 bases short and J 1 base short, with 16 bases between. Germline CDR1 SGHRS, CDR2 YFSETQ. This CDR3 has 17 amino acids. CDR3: CASSLAAGAPGQETQYF. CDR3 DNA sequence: TGCGCCAGCAGCTTGGCCGCTGGGGCCCCGGGCCAAGAGACCCAGTACTTC.

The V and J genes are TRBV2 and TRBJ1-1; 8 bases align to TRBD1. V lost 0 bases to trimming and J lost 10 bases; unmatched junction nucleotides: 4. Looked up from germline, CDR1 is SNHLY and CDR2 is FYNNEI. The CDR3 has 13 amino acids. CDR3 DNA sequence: TGTGCCAGCAGTGAAGCGTCCAGGGGGCGAGCTTTCTTT. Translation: CASSEASRGRAFF.

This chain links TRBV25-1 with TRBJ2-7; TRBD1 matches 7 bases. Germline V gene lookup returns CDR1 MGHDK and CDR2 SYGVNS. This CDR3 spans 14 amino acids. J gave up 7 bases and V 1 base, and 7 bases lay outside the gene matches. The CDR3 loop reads CASSESGPRGEQYF. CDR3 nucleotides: TGTGCCAGCAGTGAATCTGGACCCAGGGGGGAGCAGTACTTC.

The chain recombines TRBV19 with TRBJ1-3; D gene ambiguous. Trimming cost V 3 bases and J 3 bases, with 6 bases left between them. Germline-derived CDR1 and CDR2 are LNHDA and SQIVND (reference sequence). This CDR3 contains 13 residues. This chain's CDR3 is CASSIPRGNTIYF. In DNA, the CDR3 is TGTGCCAGTAGTATCCCCCGTGGAAACACCATATATTTT.

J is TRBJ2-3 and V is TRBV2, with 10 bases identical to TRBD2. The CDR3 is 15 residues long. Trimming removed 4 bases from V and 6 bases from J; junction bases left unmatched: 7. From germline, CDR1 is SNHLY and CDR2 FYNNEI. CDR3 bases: TGTGCCAGCAGTGGCGCTAGCGGGGGAGTTGATACGCAGTATTTT. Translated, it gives CASSGASGGVDTQYF.

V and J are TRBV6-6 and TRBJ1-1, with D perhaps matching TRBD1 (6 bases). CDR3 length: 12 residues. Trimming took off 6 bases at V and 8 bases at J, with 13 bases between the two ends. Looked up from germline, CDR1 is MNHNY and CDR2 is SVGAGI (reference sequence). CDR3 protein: CASSPLGTEAFF. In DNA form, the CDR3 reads TGTGCCAGCAGCCCTCTCGGGACAGAAGCTTTCTTT.

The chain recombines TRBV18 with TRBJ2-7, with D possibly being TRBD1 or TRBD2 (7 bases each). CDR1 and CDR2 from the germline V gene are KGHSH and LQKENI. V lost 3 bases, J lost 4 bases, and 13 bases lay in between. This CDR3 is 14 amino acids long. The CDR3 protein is CASSPQGEGYEQYF. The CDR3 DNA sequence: TGTGCCAGCTCACCTCAGGGGGAGGGGTACGAGCAGTACTTC. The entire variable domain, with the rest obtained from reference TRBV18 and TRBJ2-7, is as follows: NAGVMQNPRHLVRRRGQEARLRCSPMKGHSHVYWYRQLPEEGLKFMVYLQKENIIDESGMPKERFSAEFPKEGPSILRIQQVVRGDSAAYFCASSPQGEGYEQYFGPGTRLTVT.

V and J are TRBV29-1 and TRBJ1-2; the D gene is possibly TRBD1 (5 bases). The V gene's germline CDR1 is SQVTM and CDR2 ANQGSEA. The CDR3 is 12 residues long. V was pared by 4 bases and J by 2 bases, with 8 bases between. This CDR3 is CSVVRGNYGYTF. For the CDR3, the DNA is TGCAGCGTTGTTAGGGGAAACTATGGCTACACCTTC.

CDR3 bases: TGTGCCAGCAGTACCCTCTCGGGGCCATCGGCACCCCTCCACTTT. The encoded protein is CASSTLSGPSAPLHF. The chain employs TRBV25-1 and TRBJ1-6, with D possibly matching TRBD1 (5 bases). CDR1 is MGHDK, CDR2 SYGVNS, per germline. This CDR3 comprises 15 residues. The V end lost 5 bases, the J end lost 11 bases, and 19 bases lay between the germline ends.

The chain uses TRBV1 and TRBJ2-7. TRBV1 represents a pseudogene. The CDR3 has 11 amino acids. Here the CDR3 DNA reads TGCACCAGCAGCACCCCTCCCGAGCAGTACTTC. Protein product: CTSSTPPEQYF.

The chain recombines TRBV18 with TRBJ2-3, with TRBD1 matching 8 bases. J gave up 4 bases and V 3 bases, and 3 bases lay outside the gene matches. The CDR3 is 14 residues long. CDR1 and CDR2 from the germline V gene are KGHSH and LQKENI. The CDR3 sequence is CASSPPGGSDTQYF. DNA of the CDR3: TGTGCCAGCTCACCGCCAGGGGGCTCAGATACGCAGTATTTT.

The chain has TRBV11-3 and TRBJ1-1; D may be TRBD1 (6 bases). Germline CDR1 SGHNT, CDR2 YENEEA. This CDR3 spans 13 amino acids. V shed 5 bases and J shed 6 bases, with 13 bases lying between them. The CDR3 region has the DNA TGTGCCAGCAGCCCCGGGGGGGCTCCTGAAGCTTTCTTT. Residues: CASSPGGAPEAFF.

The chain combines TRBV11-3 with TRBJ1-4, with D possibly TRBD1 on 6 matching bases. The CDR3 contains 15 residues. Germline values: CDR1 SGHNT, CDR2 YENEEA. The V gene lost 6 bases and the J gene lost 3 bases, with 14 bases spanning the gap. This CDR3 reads CASRPREGANEKLFF. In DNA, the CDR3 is TGTGCCAGCAGACCCCGGGAGGGGGCTAATGAAAAACTGTTTTTT.

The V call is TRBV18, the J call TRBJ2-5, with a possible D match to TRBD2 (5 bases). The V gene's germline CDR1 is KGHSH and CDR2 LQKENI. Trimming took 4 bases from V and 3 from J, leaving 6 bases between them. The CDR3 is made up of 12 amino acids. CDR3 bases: TGTGCCAGCTCACTGGAGGAAGAGACCCAGTACTTC. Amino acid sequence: CASSLEEETQYF.

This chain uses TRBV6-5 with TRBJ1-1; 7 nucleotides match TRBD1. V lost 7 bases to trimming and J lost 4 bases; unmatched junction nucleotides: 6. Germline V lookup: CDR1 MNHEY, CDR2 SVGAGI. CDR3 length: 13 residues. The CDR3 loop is CASTQTGSTEAFF. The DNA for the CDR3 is TGTGCCAGCACCCAGACAGGGAGCACTGAAGCTTTCTTT.

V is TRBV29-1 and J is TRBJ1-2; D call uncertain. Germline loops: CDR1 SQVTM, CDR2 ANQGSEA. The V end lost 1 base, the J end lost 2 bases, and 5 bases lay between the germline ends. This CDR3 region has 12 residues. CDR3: CSVEASNYGYTF. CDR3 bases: TGCAGCGTTGAAGCCTCGAACTATGGCTACACCTTC.

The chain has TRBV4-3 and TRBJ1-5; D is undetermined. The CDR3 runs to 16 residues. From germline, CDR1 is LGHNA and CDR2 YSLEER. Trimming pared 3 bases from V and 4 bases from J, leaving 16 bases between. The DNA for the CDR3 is TGCGCCAGCAGCCATGATCGGAGCTTCGCAAATCAGCCCCAGCATTTT. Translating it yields CASSHDRSFANQPQHF.

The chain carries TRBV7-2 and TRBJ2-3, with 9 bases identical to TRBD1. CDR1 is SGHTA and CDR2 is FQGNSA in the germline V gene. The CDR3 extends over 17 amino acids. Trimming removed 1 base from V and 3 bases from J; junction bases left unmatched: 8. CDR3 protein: CASSLVTGGRRTDTQYF. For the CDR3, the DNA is TGTGCCAGCAGCTTAGTGACAGGGGGGCGAAGGACAGATACGCAGTATTTT.

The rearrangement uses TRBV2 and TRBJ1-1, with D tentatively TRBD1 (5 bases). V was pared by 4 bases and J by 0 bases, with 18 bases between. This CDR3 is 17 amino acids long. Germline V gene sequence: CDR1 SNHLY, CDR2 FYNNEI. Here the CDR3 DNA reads TGTGCCAGCAGTGCAAGTCGAGACAGCCTCATGAACACTGAAGCTTTCTTT. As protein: CASSASRDSLMNTEAFF.

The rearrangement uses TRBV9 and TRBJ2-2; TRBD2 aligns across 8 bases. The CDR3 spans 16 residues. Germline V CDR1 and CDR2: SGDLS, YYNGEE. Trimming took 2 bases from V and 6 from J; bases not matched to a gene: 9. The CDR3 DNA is TGTGCCAGCAGCGTCCGTAGCGGGGTACTGTCCGGGGAGCTGTTTTTT. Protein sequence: CASSVRSGVLSGELFF.